Sequencing of this T cell receptor beta chain was carried out in a study of blood T cells in healthy people across ages. The CDR3 has 14 amino acids. V dropped 8 bases and J dropped 4; count of bases not matched to a gene: 3. CDR1 and CDR2 (germline): SGHNT, YENEEA. Together with a sample-barcoded 5' primer, a J-beta primer mix was included in a second PCR lasting about 7 to 12 cycles. Tagging of each cDNA molecule was performed by a template-switch adaptor with 12 random nucleotides. TCRdb called the 5' RACE reads again in MiXCR, with one record for every CDR3 protein. The table has about a million distinct CDR3 sequences, roughly 43% seen once. Study-level results: The study regarded diversity estimates from one million T cells as underestimates. Age advanced and TCR beta diversity per million T cells fell, roughly linearly. Higher diversity and more naive CD4+ cells were features of long-lived donors, compared to aged donors.

Turning to this clonotype: What it recognizes is unknown.

The rearrangement uses TRBV11-3 and TRBJ2-1, with 12 bases aligning to TRBD2. Sequencing used blood. This receptor was identified in a man aged 25-40 years in good health. CDR3 DNA: TGTGCCAGCGGGGGGACTAGCGGGTACAATGAGCAGTTCTTC. Its translation is CASGGTSGYNEQFF. The full variable domain, with the rest looked up from reference TRBV11-3 and TRBJ2-1, is EAGVVQSPRYKIIEKKQPVAFWCNPISGHNTLYWYLQNLGQGPELLIRYENEEAVDDSQLPKDRFSAERLKGVDSTLKIQPAELGDSAVYLCASGGTSGYNEQFFGPGTRLTVL.